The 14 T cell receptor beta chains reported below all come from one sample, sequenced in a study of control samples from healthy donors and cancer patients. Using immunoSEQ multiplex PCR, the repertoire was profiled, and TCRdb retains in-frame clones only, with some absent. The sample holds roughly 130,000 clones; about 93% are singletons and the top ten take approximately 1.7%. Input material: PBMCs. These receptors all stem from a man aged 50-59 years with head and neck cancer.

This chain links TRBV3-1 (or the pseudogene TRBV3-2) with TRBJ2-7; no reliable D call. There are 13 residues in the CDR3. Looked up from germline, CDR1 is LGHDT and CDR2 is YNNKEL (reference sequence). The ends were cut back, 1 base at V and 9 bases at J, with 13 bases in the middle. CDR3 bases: TGTGCCAGCAGCCAAGCGAGTCAATGGTGGCAGTACTTC. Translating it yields CASSQASQWWQYF.

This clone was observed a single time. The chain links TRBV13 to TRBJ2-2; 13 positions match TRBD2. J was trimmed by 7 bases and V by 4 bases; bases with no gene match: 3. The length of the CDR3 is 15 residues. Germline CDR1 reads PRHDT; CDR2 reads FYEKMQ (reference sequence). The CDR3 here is CASSSRLAGGGELFF. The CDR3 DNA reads TGTGCCAGCAGCTCCCGACTAGCGGGGGGCGGGGAGCTGTTTTTT. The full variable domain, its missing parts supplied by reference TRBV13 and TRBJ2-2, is AAGVIQSPRHLIKEKRETATLKCYPIPRHDTVYWYQQGPGQDPQFLISFYEKMQSDKGSIPDRFSAQQFSDYHSELNMSSLELGDSALYFCASSSRLAGGGELFFGEGSRLTVL.

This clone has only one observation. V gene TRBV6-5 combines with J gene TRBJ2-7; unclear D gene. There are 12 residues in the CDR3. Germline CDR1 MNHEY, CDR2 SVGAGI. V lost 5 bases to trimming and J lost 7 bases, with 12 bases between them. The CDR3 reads CASSPGRSEQYF. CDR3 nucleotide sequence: TGTGCCAGCAGTCCGGGTCGCTCGGAGCAGTACTTC.

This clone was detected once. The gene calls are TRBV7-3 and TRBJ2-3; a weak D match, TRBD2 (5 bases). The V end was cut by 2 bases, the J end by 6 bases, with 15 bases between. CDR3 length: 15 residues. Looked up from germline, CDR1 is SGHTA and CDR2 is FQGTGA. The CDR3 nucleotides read TGTGCCAGCAGCTTAGGGCTAGCTCACGGGGATACGCAGTATTTT. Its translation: CASSLGLAHGDTQYF.

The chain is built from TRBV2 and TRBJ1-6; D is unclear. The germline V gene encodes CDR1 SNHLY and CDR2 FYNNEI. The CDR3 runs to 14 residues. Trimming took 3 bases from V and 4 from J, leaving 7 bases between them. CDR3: CASSEIHYNSPLHF. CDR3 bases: TGTGCCAGCAGTGAGATCCATTATAATTCACCCCTCCACTTT.

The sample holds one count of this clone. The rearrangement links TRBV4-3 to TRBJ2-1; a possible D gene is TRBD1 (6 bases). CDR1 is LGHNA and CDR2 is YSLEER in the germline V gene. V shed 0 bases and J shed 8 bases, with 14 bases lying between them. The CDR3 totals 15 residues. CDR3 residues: CASSQDAQGVDEQFF. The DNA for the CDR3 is TGCGCCAGCAGCCAAGATGCACAGGGTGTGGATGAGCAGTTCTTC.

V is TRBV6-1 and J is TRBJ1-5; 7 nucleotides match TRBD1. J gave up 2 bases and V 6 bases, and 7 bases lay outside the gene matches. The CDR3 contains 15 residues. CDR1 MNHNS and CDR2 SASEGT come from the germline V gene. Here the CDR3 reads CASRPPGTGNQPQHF. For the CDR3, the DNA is TGTGCCAGCAGACCCCCAGGGACAGGCAATCAGCCCCAGCATTTT.

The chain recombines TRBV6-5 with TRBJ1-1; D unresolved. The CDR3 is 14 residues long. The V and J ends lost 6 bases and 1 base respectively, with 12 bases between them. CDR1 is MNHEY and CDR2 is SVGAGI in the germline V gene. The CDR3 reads CASRRSGRNTEAFF. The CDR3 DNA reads TGTGCCAGCAGGAGGTCTGGGAGGAACACTGAAGCTTTCTTT.

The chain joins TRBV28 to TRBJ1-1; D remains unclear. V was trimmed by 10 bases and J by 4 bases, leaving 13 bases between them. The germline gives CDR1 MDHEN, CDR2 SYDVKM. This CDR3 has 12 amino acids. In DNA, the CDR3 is TGTGCCACCTCGGAAGCACCCACTGAAGCTTTCTTT. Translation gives CATSEAPTEAFF.

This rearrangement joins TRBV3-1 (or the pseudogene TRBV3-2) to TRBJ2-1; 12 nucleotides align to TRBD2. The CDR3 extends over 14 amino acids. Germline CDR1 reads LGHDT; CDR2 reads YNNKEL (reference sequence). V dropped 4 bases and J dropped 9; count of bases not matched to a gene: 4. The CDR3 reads CASSRLAGDGEQFF. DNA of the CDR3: TGTGCCAGCAGCCGACTAGCGGGGGACGGTGAGCAGTTCTTC.

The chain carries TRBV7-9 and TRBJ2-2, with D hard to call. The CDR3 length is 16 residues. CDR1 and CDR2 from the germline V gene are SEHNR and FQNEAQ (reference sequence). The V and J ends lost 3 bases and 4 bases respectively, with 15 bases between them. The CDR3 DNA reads TGTGCCAGCAGCTTTAAGGCAGGAGATCCCACCGGGGAGCTGTTTTTT. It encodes CASSFKAGDPTGELFF.

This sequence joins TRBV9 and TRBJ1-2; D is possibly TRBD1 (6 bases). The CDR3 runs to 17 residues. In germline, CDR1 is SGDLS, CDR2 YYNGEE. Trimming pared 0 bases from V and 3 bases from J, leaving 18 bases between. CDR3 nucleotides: TGTGCCAGCAGCGTAGGCCCCGAGGGCAGGGGAGACTATGGCTACACCTTC. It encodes CASSVGPEGRGDYGYTF. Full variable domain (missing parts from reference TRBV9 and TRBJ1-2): DSGVTQTPKHLITATGQRVTLRCSPRSGDLSVYWYQQSLDQGLQFLIQYYNGEERAKGNILERFSAQQFPDLHSELNLSSLELGDSALYFCASSVGPEGRGDYGYTFGSGTRLTVV.

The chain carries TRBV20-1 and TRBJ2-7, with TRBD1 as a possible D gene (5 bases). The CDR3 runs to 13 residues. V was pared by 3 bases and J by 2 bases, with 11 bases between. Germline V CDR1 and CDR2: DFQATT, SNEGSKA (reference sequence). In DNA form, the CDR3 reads TGCAGTGCTAGTGACAGTAGAGCCTACGAGCAGTACTTC. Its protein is CSASDSRAYEQYF.

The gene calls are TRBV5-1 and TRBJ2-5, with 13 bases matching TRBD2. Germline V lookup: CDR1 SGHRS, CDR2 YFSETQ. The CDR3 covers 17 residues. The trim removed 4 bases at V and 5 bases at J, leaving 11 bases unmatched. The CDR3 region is CASSGGLAGNWLETQYF. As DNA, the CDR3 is TGCGCCAGCAGCGGGGGACTAGCGGGGAATTGGTTGGAGACCCAGTACTTC.